These T cell receptor beta chains were read from a single sample in a study of blood T cell repertoires in COVID-19. Profiled with immunoSEQ multiplex PCR; TCRdb holds only in-frame clones, not every one. In the table there are 300,000 to 500,000 clones, approximately 86% of which are singletons. The source material was PBMCs or T cells enriched from blood (not recorded which). The source is a woman aged 40 to 50 with acute COVID-19. The CDR3 runs from the conserved cysteine through the conserved F or W.

V gene	CDR3 protein
TRBV7-9	CASSPIGHRENTGELFF
TRBV3-1/TRBV3-2	CASSQVAAGGPEQYF
TRBV2	CASKRRLLETQYF
TRBV4-1	CASSQVQGANYTF
TRBV19	CASASTGFGGYTF
TRBV19	CASSRQGDLNTEAFF
TRBV29-1	CSVLRGHDEQYF
TRBV7-9	CASSFNPGNTIYF
TRBV7-9	CASSLSNTGGREPQHF
TRBV7-9	CASSRNRGRARDEQFF
TRBV5-5	CASSPPQGANSPLHF
TRBV19	CASSAQGKDYGYTF
TRBV12-3/TRBV12-4	CASISPGNTIYF
TRBV18	CASSPDRSSYEQYF
TRBV11-2	CASSTRDYPTVF
TRBV21-1	CASSNGGLAGRETQYF
TRBV7-9	CASSPSGTAYEQYF
TRBV25-1	CASSRTGGDEKLFF
TRBV5-1	CASSLVSGGASYNEQFF
TRBV19	CASSILRGGEETQYF
TRBV6-5	CASRGLAGGWEQYF
TRBV29-1	CSAKTGTEAFF
TRBV2	CASSEQAYGYTF
TRBV19	CASSPGRGNQPQHF
TRBV27	CASSSQGATNEKLFF
TRBV19	CASRASGVHGYTF
TRBV27	CASSFLGARDNSPLHF
TRBV27	CASSKGWLNYGYTF
TRBV7-2	CASSLRGGGNSETQYF
TRBV7-9	CASSLAGGDDGYTF
TRBV2	CASKRGQGAGEQYF
TRBV2	CASRTSGGNEQFF
TRBV24-1	CATSDHLNTEAFF
TRBV2	CASSGRGDQPQHF
TRBV6-5	CAIEPVSGNTIYF
TRBV5-5	CASRLAGGETQYF
TRBV21-1	CASSEAASTDTQYF
TRBV6-5	CASEGLAGTVNEQFF
TRBV4-1	CASSLVGGESGEQYF
TRBV3-1/TRBV3-2	CASSQRGARSNYGYTF
TRBV4-2	CASSPEGLAGGDTQYF
TRBV5-1	CASSLQGAVNTEAFF
TRBV30	CAWSVIAGGTDTQYF
TRBV29-1	CSVEDRGANYGYTF
TRBV27	CASSLSGTGGYEQYF
TRBV3-1/TRBV3-2	CASSQETDKETRGGRGAEGTQYF
TRBV12-1	CASSQNAEMVSQGDTEAFF
TRBV9	CASSVGAGDYEQYF
TRBV24-1	CATSDLSETQYF
TRBV5-6	CASSLKEFPGTGGNTIYF
TRBV6-5	CASSYPPERNQPQHF
TRBV18	CASSQRDRGTVIGSEQYF
TRBV3-1/TRBV3-2	CASSIRTGGSGANVLTF
TRBV6-6	CASSHRLDTGELFF
TRBV19	CASSTRGSGNTIYF